The 11 T cell receptor beta chains below were found in one sample sequenced in a study of a mutant IDH1 vaccine in newly diagnosed glioma. Stated time point: week 11, during vaccination. Mutant IDH1 20-mer peptide, at 300 ug, made up each vaccine dose, with topical imiquimod. Their recognized antigens are unknown. The repertoire was sequenced with immunoSEQ multiplex PCR; TCRdb's copy has only in-frame clones and lacks some. The sample holds roughly 120,000 clones, 90% seen once. Sequenced here: PBMCs, sampled from a glioma patient whose treatment included an IDH1 peptide vaccine. The receptors originated from a woman between 45 and 60 years old with glioma.

The chain is built from TRBV10-3 and TRBJ2-7; D is tentatively TRBD1 or TRBD2 (6 bases each). Germline V gives CDR1 ENHRY, CDR2 SYGVKD. The CDR3 spans 15 residues. Trimming cost V 6 bases and J 3 bases, with 18 bases left between them. In DNA form, the CDR3 reads TGTGCCATCAGACCCCGGGGGCGGGACTTCTACGAGCAGTACTTC. It encodes CAIRPRGRDFYEQYF.

This chain connects TRBV5-4 to TRBJ1-1; D ambiguous. V was pared by 4 bases and J by 3 bases, with 13 bases between. This CDR3 has 14 residues. Germline V gene lookup returns CDR1 SGHNT and CDR2 YYREEE (reference sequence). The DNA for the CDR3 is TGTGCCAGCAGCCAAGTTGGCCGCGACACTGAAGCTTTCTTT. This gives the protein CASSQVGRDTEAFF.

The chain uses TRBV21-1 and TRBJ2-7; the table's D call, TRBD1, has no DNA check behind it. TRBV21-1 is recorded as a pseudogene. CDR3 length: 14 amino acids. The CDR3 loop is CASSTGTGKYEQYF. CDR3 nucleotides: TGTGCCAGCAGCACCGGGACAGGGAAATACGAGCAGTACTTC.

The chain is built from TRBV6-6 and TRBJ1-6; 9 nucleotides match TRBD1. After removal of 5 bases from V and 9 bases from J, the junction contained 5 bases not matched to a gene. Germline CDR1 is MNHNY and CDR2 is SVGAGI (reference sequence). The CDR3 contains 14 residues. The CDR3 region is CASSPDRGSSPLHF. CDR3 nucleotide sequence: TGTGCCAGCAGTCCGGACAGGGGCAGTTCACCCCTCCACTTT.

The chain employs TRBV5-1 and TRBJ1-1; D is ambiguous. Germline CDR1 reads SGHRS; CDR2 reads YFSETQ. The CDR3 loop spans 13 amino acids. V shed 0 bases and J shed 1 base, with 4 bases lying between them. The chain's CDR3 is CASSLDQNTEAFF. The DNA of the CDR3 is TGCGCCAGCAGCTTGGATCAGAACACTGAAGCTTTCTTT.

The rearrangement uses TRBV10-1 and TRBJ2-7; D is unclear. CDR3 size: 11 residues. The V gene lost 3 bases and the J gene lost 6 bases, with 6 bases spanning the gap. Germline assignment: CDR1 WNHNN and CDR2 SYGVQD (reference sequence). The CDR3 spells CASSDWGEQYF. The CDR3 DNA follows: TGCGCCAGCAGTGATTGGGGCGAGCAGTACTTC.

This clone was recorded only once. This rearrangement joins TRBV9 to TRBJ2-7; 8 bases match TRBD2. CDR1 is SGDLS and CDR2 is YYNGEE in the germline V gene. Trimming cost V 4 bases and J 5 bases; bases outside gene matches: 8. This CDR3 contains 14 residues. CDR3 in amino acids: CASSPPGGSHEQYF. In DNA, the CDR3 is TGTGCCAGCAGCCCCCCGGGGGGGTCCCACGAGCAGTACTTC.

This sequence joins TRBV5-5 and TRBJ1-1, with unresolved D. This CDR3 region has 17 residues. The V gene lost 0 bases and the J gene lost 0 bases, with 15 bases spanning the gap. CDR1 and CDR2 (germline): SGHKS, YYEKEE (reference sequence). The CDR3 here is CASSLAPVASMNTEAFF. DNA for the CDR3: TGTGCCAGCAGCTTGGCCCCTGTCGCCAGCATGAACACTGAAGCTTTCTTT.

In regard to this clone: A junction boundary mismatches the germline segment, possibly from a read error. The chain couples TRBV6-5 to TRBJ2-1, with 9 positions matching TRBD1. This CDR3 contains 15 residues. The germline gives CDR1 MNHEY, CDR2 SVGAGI. The CDR3 bases are TGTGCCAGCAGGTACGCCGGGACAGGGAACAATGGGCAGTTCTTC. This encodes CASRYAGTGNNGQFF.

A few counts support this clone. Within the sample, other DNA sequences also encode this same CDR3. The rearrangement joins TRBV30 to TRBJ1-1, with D hard to call. The germline CDR1 and CDR2 sequences are GTSNPN and SVGIG (reference sequence). This CDR3 has 12 amino acids. Between the trimmed V and J ends, which lost 0 bases and 0 bases, there was a span of 2 bases. For the CDR3, the DNA is TGTGCCTGGAGTGTACTGAACACTGAAGCTTTCTTT. The encoded protein is CAWSVLNTEAFF. Complete variable domain (other parts from reference TRBV30 and TRBJ1-1): SQTIHQWPATLVQPVGSPLSLECTVEGTSNPNLYWYRQAAGRGLQLLFYSVGIGQISSEVPQNLSASRPQDRQFILSSKKLLLSDSGFYLCAWSVLNTEAFFGQGTRLTVV.

This rearrangement joins TRBV19 to TRBJ2-7, with 7 bases lining up with TRBD2. V shed 3 bases, J shed 6 bases, and the junction held 11 bases outside the gene matches. CDR1 LNHDA and CDR2 SQIVND come from the germline V gene (reference sequence). The CDR3 covers 15 residues. The CDR3 spells CASSISAGAVGEQYF. Written as DNA, the CDR3 is TGTGCCAGTAGTATCTCGGCGGGAGCGGTGGGCGAGCAGTACTTC.